Described below is a single T cell receptor beta chain sequence and its context. Its target is not known. The same CDR3 can be traced to other DNA sequences in this sample. This record comes from a study of cytomegalovirus exposure and HLA in healthy donors. General observations from the study: V- and J-gene trimming of TCR beta was linked (in a later analysis) to a missense DCLRE1C variant.

CDR1 and CDR2 (germline): SGDLS, YYNGEE. The CDR3 has 14 residues. V shed 4 bases and J shed 3 bases, with 13 bases lying between them. The PCR used 60 Vbeta and 13 Jbeta primers. Here immunoSEQ multiplex PCR was the method, and the copy in TCRdb shows in-frame clones only, minus some. The sample yields approximately 100,000 clones, 70% to 85% seen once. This TCR derives from a woman between 35 and 50 years old in good health and CMV-seronegative. Sequencing was performed on PBMCs. The V and J genes are TRBV9 and TRBJ1-2; D is uncertain. CDR3 DNA: TGTGCCAGCAGCCCCCGGTTAGGAGACTATGGCTACACCTTC. Its protein product is CASSPRLGDYGYTF.